The rows below give T cell receptor beta chains drawn from one sample of a study of human T cells and chemical hapten exposure. TCRdb re-called the RACE reads with MiXCR, one entry per CDR3 protein. The sample contains about 380,000 distinct CDR3 sequences, about 6% of which appear only once. Sequenced here: whole blood, sampled in connection with sensitization to the hapten diphenylcyclopropenone (DPC). These receptors were collected from a woman between 18 and 29 years old with alopecia areata. Some clones in this sample may be carry-over from other donors' samples. CDR3s include the opening cysteine and the closing phenylalanine or tryptophan. Each record gives: clone size, D gene, J gene, V gene, CDR3 length, CDR3 protein, CDR3 DNA. The D gene is left open where the match is weak. Some rows mark clone size as missing; the rest say once, few, many or name a class of expanded clone.

>few|NA|TRBJ2-7|TRBV2|13
CASSLQVGYEQYF
TGTGCCAGCAGTTTACAGGTGGGGTACGAGCAGTACTTC
>NA|NA|TRBJ1-5|TRBV21-1|19
CASSIRGNYIRHSNQPQHF
TGTGCCAGCAGCATCCGCGGAAACTACATCCGACATAGCAATCAGCCCCAGCATTTT
>many|NA|TRBJ1-1|TRBV7-9|16
CASSKEVVTELTEAFF
TGTGCCAGCAGCAAAGAGGTGGTGACAGAACTCACTGAAGCTTTCTTT
>few|TRBD1|TRBJ1-6|TRBV5-1|14
CASTPTGNGSPLHF
TGCGCCAGCACCCCGACAGGGAACGGTTCACCCCTCCACTTT
>many|NA|TRBJ1-6|TRBV5-6|16
CASSPAASSYNSPLHF
TGTGCCAGCAGCCCCGCGGCGAGCTCCTATAATTCACCCCTCCACTTT
>NA|NA|TRBJ1-2|TRBV6-5|15
CASRGRTAANYGYTF
TGTGCCAGCAGAGGCAGGACGGCCGCTAACTATGGCTACACCTTC
>NA|NA|TRBJ2-1|TRBV6-2/TRBV6-3|15
CASSYQGASYNEQFF
TGTGCCAGCAGTTATCAGGGCGCCTCCTACAATGAGCAGTTCTTC
>many|NA|TRBJ1-1|TRBV3-1|15
CASSPPGTGKAEAFF
TGTGCCAGCAGCCCTCCCGGGACCGGGAAGGCTGAAGCTTTCTTT
>many|TRBD1|TRBJ1-6|TRBV20-1|16
CSASSRRGTGNSPLHF
TGCAGTGCTAGTTCACGGAGGGGGACAGGGAATTCACCCCTCCACTTT
>NA|TRBD1|TRBJ1-2|TRBV12-3/TRBV12-4|15
CASSLSDRETGGYTF
TGTGCCAGCAGTTTATCCGACAGGGAGACCGGTGGCTACACCTTC
>few|NA|TRBJ2-3|TRBV10-3|14
CATTPGGTTDTQYF
TGTGCCACAACCCCGGGGGGCACAACCGATACGCAGTATTTT
>few|NA|TRBJ1-6|TRBV6-5|14
CASSRTPKESPLHF
TGTGCCAGCAGTCGTACTCCCAAGGAATCACCCCTCCACTTT
>few|TRBD1|TRBJ1-2|TRBV6-6|16
CASSARGGRSDYGYTF
TGTGCCAGCAGTGCCAGGGGGGGGAGGTCAGACTATGGCTACACCTTC
>few|NA|TRBJ2-7|TRBV10-3|14
CAISTARSSYEQYF
TGTGCCATCAGCACAGCACGGAGCTCCTACGAGCAGTACTTC
>NA|NA|TRBJ2-3|TRBV20-1|15
CSARYPGLSTDTQYF
TGCAGTGCTAGATACCCGGGGTTGAGCACAGATACGCAGTATTTT
>many|TRBD1|TRBJ1-5|TRBV3-1|12
CASSVQGQPQHF
TGTGCCAGCAGCGTACAGGGGCAGCCCCAGCATTTT
>NA|NA|TRBJ2-1|TRBV12-3/TRBV12-4|14
CTSSPPGAYNEQFF
TGTACCAGCAGCCCCCCCGGGGCCTACAATGAGCAGTTCTTC
>many|NA|TRBJ1-5|TRBV20-1|14
CSASSPLGNQPQHF
TGCAGTGCTAGTTCGCCGCTGGGCAATCAGCCCCAGCATTTT
>many|NA|TRBJ1-2|TRBV6-1|14
CASSEMTANYGYTF
TGTGCCAGCAGTGAAATGACAGCTAACTATGGCTACACCTTC
>few|NA|TRBJ1-5|TRBV2|13
CASTGNSNQPQHF
TGTGCCAGCACAGGGAACAGCAATCAGCCCCAGCATTTT
>many|NA|TRBJ1-2|TRBV28|11
CASSYRDGYTF
TGTGCCAGCAGTTACAGAGATGGCTACACCTTC
>many|NA|TRBJ2-7|TRBV20-1|13
CSASYRDPYEQYF
TGCAGTGCTTCCTACAGGGACCCCTACGAGCAGTACTTC
>NA|NA|TRBJ1-1|TRBV5-5|13
CASSLAPRVEAFF
TGTGCCAGCAGCTTGGCCCCTCGAGTCGAAGCTTTCTTT
>NA|NA|TRBJ2-3|TRBV7-9|14
CASSFGLVTDTQYF
TGTGCCAGCAGCTTCGGGCTAGTTACAGATACGCAGTATTTT
>many|NA|TRBJ1-3|TRBV7-9|17
CASSLAWTGSSGNTIYF
TGTGCCAGCAGCTTAGCGTGGACGGGGAGCTCTGGAAACACCATATATTTT
>NA|NA|TRBJ2-5|TRBV7-9|15
CASSSALGGRETQYF
TGTGCCAGCAGCTCCGCCCTCGGGGGCAGGGAGACCCAGTACTTC
>many|TRBD1|TRBJ1-4|TRBV25-1|14
CASSDRGANEKLFF
TGTGCCAGCAGCGACAGGGGCGCTAATGAAAAACTGTTTTTT
>many|NA|TRBJ1-1|TRBV2|15
CATLLSHGSNTEAFF
TGTGCCACCTTACTCAGCCACGGCTCAAACACTGAAGCTTTCTTT
>many|NA|TRBJ1-1|TRBV10-2|13
CASKGQTTFEAFF
TGCGCCAGCAAGGGTCAGACAACCTTTGAAGCTTTCTTT
>few|NA|TRBJ1-1|TRBV14|16
CASSQVNRDANTEAFF
TGTGCCAGCAGCCAAGTTAACAGGGATGCAAACACTGAAGCTTTCTTT
>NA|NA|TRBJ1-5|TRBV2|14
CASSAARGGQPQHF
TGTGCCAGCAGTGCCGCCAGGGGCGGCCAGCCCCAGCATTTT
>NA|NA|TRBJ1-4|TRBV12-3/TRBV12-4|15
CASSRLAFQGEKLFF
TGTGCCAGCAGCCGCCTCGCATTCCAGGGTGAAAAACTGTTTTTT
>NA|NA|TRBJ2-3|TRBV6-5|15
CASSYSGGGRDTQYF
TGTGCCAGCAGTTACTCTGGGGGGGGCCGGGATACGCAGTATTTT
>few|TRBD1|TRBJ1-1|TRBV7-6|16
CASSPRPGQGNTEAFF
TGTGCCAGCAGCCCTCGACCGGGACAGGGGAACACTGAAGCTTTCTTT
>many|NA|TRBJ2-1|TRBV6-2/TRBV6-3|17
CASSYTTLPVAYNEQFF
TGTGCCAGCAGTTACACAACCTTACCGGTGGCCTACAATGAGCAGTTCTTC
>many|NA|TRBJ1-6|TRBV6-5|16
CASSYSRTSSWWPLHF
TGTGCCAGCAGTTACTCCCGGACATCCTCCTGGTGGCCCCTCCACTTT
>few|NA|TRBJ2-3|TRBV5-1|17
CASSGAPSGASTDTQYF
TGCGCCAGCAGCGGCGCCCCCTCCGGGGCCTCCACAGATACGCAGTATTTT
>NA|NA|TRBJ2-1|TRBV12-3/TRBV12-4|14
CASQGGVPYNEQFF
TGTGCCAGCCAGGGGGGGGTACCCTACAATGAGCAGTTCTTC
>NA|NA|TRBJ1-5|TRBV12-3/TRBV12-4|15
CASSFGQGPLRPQHF
TGTGCCAGCAGTTTCGGGCAGGGTCCCCTCAGGCCCCAGCATTTT
>many|NA|TRBJ1-5|TRBV6-6|11
CASRRDQPQHF
TGTGCCAGCAGGAGAGATCAGCCCCAGCATTTT
>many|NA|TRBJ1-2|TRBV5-4|15
CASSISGTANYGYTF
TGTGCCAGCAGCATTAGTGGGACCGCTAACTATGGCTACACCTTC
>NA|TRBD1|TRBJ1-6|TRBV5-6|16
CASSLGDRGYNSPLHF
TGTGCCAGCAGCTTGGGGGACAGGGGGTATAATTCACCCCTCCACTTT
>many|NA|TRBJ1-1|TRBV7-9|14
CASSLDVKNTEAFF
TGTGCCAGCAGCTTAGACGTGAAGAACACTGAAGCTTTCTTT
>NA|NA|TRBJ1-6|TRBV12-5|14
CASGAPVHNSPLHF
TGTGCTAGTGGGGCACCCGTACATAATTCACCCCTCCACTTT
>many|NA|TRBJ1-6|TRBV7-9|12
CASTWGVVPLHF
TGTGCCAGCACCTGGGGGGTGGTGCCCCTCCACTTT
>few|TRBD1|TRBJ1-1|TRBV20-1|12
CSARDQGGQAFF
TGCAGTGCTAGAGATCAGGGGGGACAAGCTTTCTTT
>few|NA|TRBJ1-4|TRBV3-1|13
CASSPDSRGALKF
TGTGCCAGCAGTCCTGATTCCAGGGGCGCCCTAAAATTT
>NA|TRBD1|TRBJ2-7|TRBV5-1|17
CVSSPTGTGATHYEQYF
TGCGTCAGCAGCCCTACTGGGACAGGGGCAACCCACTACGAGCAGTACTTC
>NA|NA|TRBJ2-2|TRBV7-2|16
CASSTDGGTNTGELFF
TGTGCCAGCAGCACAGACGGGGGTACAAACACCGGGGAGCTGTTTTTT
>many|NA|TRBJ2-3|TRBV5-4|15
CASSLGAPSTDTQYF
TGTGCCAGCAGCTTAGGTGCTCCAAGCACAGATACGCAGTATTTT
>few|TRBD1|TRBJ2-7|TRBV7-6|16
CASSLGQGPSSYEQYF
TGTGCCAGCAGCCTCGGACAGGGGCCGAGCTCCTACGAGCAGTACTTC
>NA|NA|TRBJ2-5|TRBV12-3/TRBV12-4|14
CASSPPGLGETQYF
TGTGCCAGCAGTCCCCCCGGACTTGGAGAGACCCAGTACTTC
>many|NA|TRBJ1-1|TRBV18|15
CASSPVGGGGTEAFF
TGTGCCAGCTCACCAGTCGGGGGAGGAGGCACTGAAGCTTTCTTT
>many|TRBD2|TRBJ2-3|TRBV12-3/TRBV12-4|14
CASSTGTRADTQYF
TGTGCCAGCAGCACCGGGACTAGGGCAGATACGCAGTATTTT